The rows below give T cell receptor beta chains drawn from one sample of a study of T cell repertoires in aging, cancer and after chemotherapy. TCRdb re-analysed the multiplex PCR reads in MiXCR, keeping a single row per CDR3 protein. Found here are approximately 2,000 distinct CDR3 sequences, approximately 16% of them singletons; the top ten hold roughly 4.5%. Sequences were obtained from blood. The receptors were gathered from a human donor with a solid tumor. Both conserved end residues are trimmed from each CDR3. D genes are given only for firm matches. Size tells how often a clone was seen (once, few, many) or the class of an expanded clone, and some rows leave it out.

>-|TRBV19|large
ASSTPVTGTTEAF
>-|TRBV20-1|medium-sized
SADTVGKTQY
>-|TRBV27|-
ASSDSGTGNQPQH
>TRBD1|TRBV7-2|medium-sized
ASSTSGTGSNEQF
>-|TRBV13|medium-sized
ASSFRTPLGGEQY
>-|TRBV14|medium-sized
ASSPLRRETFPYGYT
>-|TRBV20-1|-
IAKATGRGDTQY
>-|TRBV5-1|-
ASSPEPRTDRRETQY
>-|TRBV5-5|few
ASSGGRALSGNTIY
>TRBD2|TRBV27|medium-sized
ASSLTSGISGELF
>-|TRBV5-6|medium-sized
ASSGGWATGELF
>-|TRBV12-3/TRBV12-4|few
ASSSRGVDGSNEQF
>-|TRBV6-4|-
ASRNRDSYTDTQY
>TRBD1|TRBV12-3/TRBV12-4|few
ASSPDRGKNNEQF
>TRBD2|TRBV9|-
ASSGMGFGTSSYNEQF
>TRBD2|TRBV20-1|few
SARGLAGVKASTDTQY
>-|TRBV27|few
ASSHGPQETQY
>-|TRBV5-1|-
ASSLGAGPSSYNEQF
>TRBD2|TRBV9|few
ASSVEGGSSYEQY
>-|TRBV20-1|medium-sized
SARGPTFYEQY
>-|TRBV27|-
ASSDSGTGNQPRH
>TRBD1|TRBV6-2/TRBV6-3|medium-sized
ASTRGETQY
>-|TRBV12-3/TRBV12-4|few
ASSLAAGNTIY
>TRBD2|TRBV6-2/TRBV6-3|large
ASSPTSGGATDTQY
>TRBD1|TRBV20-1|medium-sized
SVPTGGSMNTEAF
>TRBD2|TRBV10-3|few
AISEGLAGGDEQF
>TRBD1|TRBV6-2/TRBV6-3|-
ASSYPLQGSGNTIY
>TRBD1|TRBV14|-
ASRGTGEGNEQF
>TRBD1|TRBV5-6|few
ASSLVAGGPAYEQY
>TRBD2|TRBV19|medium-sized
ASSPYSSGRATYNEQF
>TRBD1|TRBV11-2|few
ASSLTDRGYEQY
>-|TRBV29-1|large
SVESLGRYEQY
>TRBD1|TRBV2|-
ASRGTGEGNTIY
>-|TRBV27|large
ASSLGPGYEQY
>-|TRBV6-4|large
ASSDSIGGGTDTQY
>TRBD2|TRBV6-2/TRBV6-3|medium-sized
ASSHGLAASTDTQY
>-|TRBV5-1|few
ASSLAGNLNYGYT
>TRBD2|TRBV7-2|medium-sized
ASSLAGVSGGIVAEQY
>-|TRBV27|large
ASSATGQSEQY
>-|TRBV20-1|-
SARAADRPYQPQH
>-|TRBV5-6|few
ASRTTRKRSGELF
>TRBD2|TRBV14|medium-sized
ASSQAWTSKNTGELF
>-|TRBV27|large
ASSLLAATSPLH
>TRBD1|TRBV5-1|-
ASSLDGTGRYEQY
>TRBD1|TRBV27|medium-sized
ASRDRDRITGELF
>-|TRBV13|-
AGSSSETGNYGYT
>-|TRBV27|medium-sized
ASTRLGVTDTQY
>TRBD2|TRBV28|few
ASSSSYSGSTQETQY
>-|TRBV14|few
ASSPRPGVNTGELF
>-|TRBV6-1|few
ASSRSTEGSEKLF
>TRBD1|TRBV7-2|medium-sized
ASSLGQGAKTQY
>-|TRBV6-2/TRBV6-3|medium-sized
ASSYNNQPQH
>-|TRBV20-1|medium-sized
SADGTYNEQF
>-|TRBV3-2|-
ASSLRDLITQY
>-|TRBV11-1|large
ASSLAMEKLF
>TRBD2|TRBV15|medium-sized
ATSRVGTSAYNEQF